This paragraph covers one T cell receptor beta chain sequence. The CDR3 totals 13 residues. The germline gives CDR1 SGHVS, CDR2 FQNEAQ. Trimming removed 5 bases at V and 7 bases at J, with 12 bases between. The source of the sample is a study of blood T cell repertoires in COVID-19. About the research overall: The study drew acute and convalescent COVID-19 samples from the United States, Italy and Spain.

Sequencing was performed with immunoSEQ multiplex PCR; in TCRdb, only in-frame clones are kept and a portion is missing. The sample lists approximately 97,000 clones; 70% to 90% were seen once. Those enrolled in Seattle joined during active infection and were followed longitudinally afterward. Sequenced sample: peripheral blood. The clonotype was recovered from a man over 45 with COVID-19, enrolled during active disease. This rearrangement joins TRBV7-8 to TRBJ1-5, with a possible D match to TRBD1 (6 bases). The DNA of the CDR3 is TGTGCCAGCAGCCCGGGTGGGGGCCAGCCCCAGCATTTT. Its protein product is CASSPGGGQPQHF.